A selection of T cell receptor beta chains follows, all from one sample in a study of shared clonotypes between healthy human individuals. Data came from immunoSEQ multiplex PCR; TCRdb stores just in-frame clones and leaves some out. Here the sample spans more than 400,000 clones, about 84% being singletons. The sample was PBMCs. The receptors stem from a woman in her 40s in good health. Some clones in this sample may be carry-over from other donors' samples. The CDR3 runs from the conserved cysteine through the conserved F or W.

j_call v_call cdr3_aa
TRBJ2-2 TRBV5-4 CASSLGLAGLTGELFF
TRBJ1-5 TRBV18 CASSPGEYRSQHF
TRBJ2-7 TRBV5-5 CASSPTRMRGLEQYF
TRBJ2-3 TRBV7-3 CASSLPSADTQYF
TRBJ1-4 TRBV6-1 CASMSTAANEKLFF
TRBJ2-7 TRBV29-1 CSAGTNSYEQYF
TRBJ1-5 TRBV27 CASSLYGQPQHF
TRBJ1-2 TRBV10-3 CAISADPNYGYTF
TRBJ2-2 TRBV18 CASSPRAGTNTGELFF
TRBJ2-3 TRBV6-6 CASDVGSHTDTQYF
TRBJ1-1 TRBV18 CASSPSENTEAFF